This T cell receptor beta chain comes out of a study of cytomegalovirus exposure and HLA in healthy donors. A word on this clone: Additional DNA sequences in this sample encode the identical CDR3.

Deletions cut 6 bases from V and 4 bases from J, with 13 bases between. The CDR3 runs to 14 residues. Per the germline V gene, CDR1 is MNHEY and CDR2 is SVGAGI. Primers included in the PCR were 60 Vbeta and 13 Jbeta primers. Repertoires were generated with immunoSEQ multiplex PCR, while TCRdb's copy carries only in-frame clones and drops some. This table has around 150,000 clones, approximately 9% appearing once. Sequencing was carried out using PBMCs. The sequence was obtained from a male donor in good health and CMV-seronegative. The chain uses TRBV6-5 and TRBJ1-5, with no clear D. CDR3 amino acids: CASSPGSSNQPQHF. The DNA for the CDR3 is TGTGCCAGCAGCCCGGGGTCTTCAAATCAGCCCCAGCATTTT.